These T cell receptor beta chains were read from a single sample in a study of control samples from healthy donors and cancer patients. The table came from immunoSEQ multiplex PCR; TCRdb's copy has only in-frame clones and leaves some out. The sample records about 90,000 clones, 90% to 95% being singletons. Sample: blood. The source is a woman between 25 and 40 years old in good health. Each CDR3 is given with its conserved first and last residue. The D gene is left open where the match is weak. Not all rows give a size; the values are once, few, many and, for expanded clones, a class.

j_gene	d_gene	v_gene	abundance	CDR3aa	CDR3nt
TRBJ2-3	TRBD1	TRBV11-2	NA	CASRGQGVAISTDTQYF	TGTGCCAGCAGGGGACAGGGGGTAGCTATAAGCACAGATACGCAGTATTTT
TRBJ1-1	TRBD1	TRBV19	NA	CASTRKETGHTEAFF	TGTGCCAGTACTCGAAAGGAGACAGGGCACACTGAAGCTTTCTTT
TRBJ1-4	TRBD1	TRBV30	once	CAWKAGQAEKLFF	TGTGCCTGGAAAGCGGGACAGGCTGAAAAACTGTTTTTT
TRBJ2-6	NA	TRBV6-5	NA	CASSTHSSGANVLTF	TGTGCCAGCAGCACTCATAGCTCTGGGGCCAACGTCCTGACTTTC
TRBJ1-1	NA	TRBV19	NA	CASSIKENTEAFF	TGTGCCAGTAGTATTAAGGAGAACACTGAAGCTTTCTTT
TRBJ2-7	NA	TRBV29-1	NA	CSVRDGPYEQYF	TGCAGCGTTCGCGACGGCCCCTACGAGCAGTACTTC
TRBJ1-4	NA	TRBV19	NA	CASSRAGANEKLFF	TGTGCCAGTAGTAGGGCTGGCGCTAATGAAAAACTGTTTTTT
TRBJ2-3	TRBD2	TRBV19	NA	CASSIVAGVVADTQYF	TGTGCCAGTAGTATAGTGGCGGGAGTAGTAGCAGATACGCAGTATTTT
TRBJ1-2	TRBD1	TRBV6-5	NA	CASSRTGENGYTF	TGTGCCAGCAGTAGAACAGGGGAGAATGGCTACACCTTC
TRBJ1-1	NA	TRBV11-3	few	CASSFSRDTEAFF	TGTGCCAGCAGCTTCTCCAGGGACACTGAAGCTTTCTTT
TRBJ2-3	TRBD1	TRBV5-1	once	CASSLDGQGSTDTQYF	TGCGCCAGCAGCTTAGACGGACAGGGGAGCACAGATACGCAGTATTTT
TRBJ1-2	NA	TRBV27	NA	CASRSYNYGYTF	TGTGCCAGCAGATCTTACAACTATGGCTACACCTTC
TRBJ1-2	NA	TRBV6-6	NA	CASREGGSTYGYTF	TGTGCCAGCAGGGAAGGAGGGTCGACTTATGGCTACACCTTC
TRBJ1-2	NA	TRBV9	NA	CASTQWGAFGYTF	TGTGCCAGCACGCAATGGGGGGCTTTTGGCTACACCTTC
TRBJ2-5	TRBD1	TRBV9	once	CASSVETGNSETQYF	TGTGCCAGCAGCGTGGAGACAGGGAACTCGGAGACCCAGTACTTC
TRBJ1-4	TRBD1	TRBV27	few	CASSPSGGSPAEKLFF	TGTGCCAGCAGTCCGTCAGGGGGGTCCCCGGCTGAAAAACTGTTTTTT
TRBJ1-2	NA	TRBV4-1	NA	CASSQASGQAMFYGYTF	TGCGCCAGCAGCCAGGCTTCAGGGCAGGCGATGTTCTATGGCTACACCTTC
TRBJ1-1	NA	TRBV19	NA	CASSRAPTGLSEAFF	TGTGCCAGTAGTCGGGCACCTACAGGATTGTCTGAAGCTTTCTTT
TRBJ1-6	TRBD1	TRBV6-1	NA	CASSDPTGNSPLHF	TGTGCCAGCAGTGACCCGACAGGGAATTCACCCCTCCACTTT
TRBJ2-1	NA	TRBV11-2	NA	CASSLDGLGGQFF	TGTGCCAGCAGCTTAGATGGATTGGGTGGGCAGTTCTTC
TRBJ1-2	NA	TRBV4-2	once	CASSQDRVSGYTF	TGTGCCAGCAGCCAAGATAGGGTTAGTGGCTACACCTTC
TRBJ1-2	NA	TRBV2	NA	CASKEEPSLGYTF	TGTGCCAGCAAGGAGGAACCCTCGTTAGGCTACACCTTC
TRBJ1-5	NA	TRBV19	NA	CASSPENGKSQPQHF	TGTGCCAGTAGCCCGGAAAACGGCAAGAGTCAGCCCCAGCATTTT
TRBJ1-5	NA	TRBV5-8	NA	CASSFGTSPNQPQHF	TGTGCCAGCAGCTTTGGGACATCCCCTAATCAGCCCCAGCATTTT
TRBJ2-2	NA	TRBV2	NA	CALGRRAAGELFF	TGTGCCCTGGGCCGCAGGGCCGCCGGGGAGCTGTTTTTT
TRBJ1-1	NA	TRBV21-1	NA	CASSSSLGEAFF	TGTGCCAGCAGCAGCAGCCTTGGGGAAGCTTTCTTT
TRBJ1-1	NA	TRBV3-1/TRBV3-2	NA	CASSLFVIRTISEAFF	TGTGCCAGCAGCCTCTTTGTGATCCGAACTATTTCTGAAGCTTTCTTT
TRBJ1-5	NA	TRBV28	once	CATSNNRARGNQPQHF	TGTGCCACCTCGAATAACAGGGCGCGAGGCAATCAGCCCCAGCATTTT
TRBJ2-2	NA	TRBV11-3	NA	CASSSRDTNTGELFF	TGTGCCAGCAGCAGCCGGGACACTAACACCGGGGAGCTGTTTTTT
TRBJ2-7	NA	TRBV6-5	NA	CASRSGTGTYEQYF	TGTGCCAGCAGATCCGGGACCGGGACTTACGAGCAGTACTTC
TRBJ2-5	NA	TRBV7-8	NA	CASSLRGTPKGETQYF	TGTGCCAGCAGCTTAAGAGGTACTCCCAAGGGAGAGACCCAGTACTTC
TRBJ1-2	TRBD1	TRBV6-1	NA	CASSEMSSDRANYGYTF	TGTGCCAGCAGTGAAATGTCTTCGGACAGGGCTAACTATGGCTACACCTTC
TRBJ1-4	TRBD1	TRBV6-1	few	CASSEDPGTGNEKLFF	TGTGCCAGCAGTGAAGATCCCGGGACAGGGAACGAAAAACTGTTTTTT
TRBJ2-7	NA	TRBV7-9	NA	CASSLEGPTFYEQYF	TGTGCCAGCAGCTTAGAGGGCCCGACTTTCTACGAGCAGTACTTC
TRBJ2-3	NA	TRBV5-1	NA	CASSPGRATDTQYF	TGCGCCAGCAGCCCAGGAAGGGCCACAGATACGCAGTATTTT
TRBJ2-1	TRBD1	TRBV18	NA	CASSPNPGQHNEQFF	TGTGCCAGCTCACCAAACCCGGGACAGCACAATGAGCAGTTCTTC
TRBJ1-4	NA	TRBV28	NA	CASRGAGEKLFF	TGTGCCAGCAGGGGGGCGGGCGAAAAACTGTTTTTT
TRBJ1-2	NA	TRBV5-1	NA	CASSLFANYGYTF	TGCGCCAGCAGCTTGTTCGCAAACTATGGCTACACCTTC
TRBJ2-7	NA	TRBV5-5	NA	CASSLEPGASSYEQYF	TGTGCCAGCAGCTTGGAACCAGGTGCGAGCTCCTACGAGCAGTACTTC
TRBJ1-6	TRBD1	TRBV6-6	NA	CASRLRTGGHSPLHF	TGTGCCAGCAGACTTCGGACAGGGGGACATTCACCCCTCCACTTT
TRBJ1-1	TRBD1	TRBV7-9	NA	CATPAQGVTEAFF	TGTGCCACGCCTGCCCAGGGGGTTACTGAAGCTTTCTTT
TRBJ2-1	NA	TRBV5-6	NA	CASSLGVFIEQFF	TGTGCCAGCAGCTTGGGGGTGTTCATTGAGCAGTTCTTC
TRBJ2-1	NA	TRBV7-9	NA	CASRGGSYNEQFF	TGTGCCAGCAGGGGCGGATCCTACAATGAGCAGTTCTTC
TRBJ1-4	NA	TRBV19	NA	CASSMGATTNEKLFF	TGTGCCAGTAGTATGGGTGCTACAACTAATGAAAAACTGTTTTTT
TRBJ2-3	TRBD2	TRBV9	NA	CASSVGAGGPSDTQYF	TGTGCCAGCAGCGTAGGGGCGGGAGGGCCCTCAGATACGCAGTATTTT
TRBJ1-6	NA	TRBV7-3	NA	CASSDSNNSPLHF	TGTGCCAGCAGCGACAGTAATAATTCACCCCTCCACTTT
TRBJ1-3	NA	TRBV7-9	NA	CASGQTNSGNTIYF	TGTGCCAGTGGACAGACAAACTCTGGAAACACCATATATTTT
TRBJ2-7	NA	TRBV11-2	NA	CASSSVKSMGYEQYF	TGTGCCAGCAGCTCCGTAAAGTCGATGGGCTACGAGCAGTACTTC
TRBJ1-4	NA	TRBV27	NA	CASHPNSPGGNNEKLFF	TGTGCCAGCCACCCTAATAGTCCCGGGGGGAATAATGAAAAACTGTTTTTT
TRBJ2-7	NA	TRBV11-3	NA	CASSRRGGGQGIEQYF	TGTGCCAGCAGCCGTCGTGGGGGCGGACAAGGTATCGAGCAGTACTTC
TRBJ1-2	TRBD1	TRBV27	once	CASSLNRGKGGYTF	TGTGCCAGCAGTCTAAACAGGGGGAAGGGAGGCTACACCTTC
TRBJ2-7	NA	TRBV3-1/TRBV3-2	NA	CASSGPGTSSYEQYF	TGTGCCAGCAGCGGACCCGGAACCTCCTCCTACGAGCAGTACTTC
TRBJ2-6	NA	TRBV19	NA	CASRGMGLISGANVLTF	TGTGCCAGTAGGGGAATGGGGCTAATCTCTGGGGCCAACGTCCTGACTTTC
TRBJ1-2	TRBD1	TRBV28	NA	CASRPITGTADYGYTF	TGTGCCAGCAGACCTATAACCGGGACAGCAGACTATGGCTACACCTTC
TRBJ2-5	TRBD2	TRBV19	NA	CASSFGASGRHQETQYF	TGTGCCAGTAGTTTTGGGGCTAGCGGGAGGCACCAAGAGACCCAGTACTTC